This T cell receptor beta chain is from a study of control samples from healthy donors and cancer patients. Here immunoSEQ multiplex PCR was the method, and the copy in TCRdb shows in-frame clones only, minus some. The repertoire holds about 170,000 clones, with around 88% as singletons. CDR3 length: 12 amino acids. Germline CDR1 and CDR2: KGHSH and LQKENI. Trimming cost V 3 bases and J 4 bases, with 5 bases left between them. The V gene is TRBV18, the J gene TRBJ2-3, with unresolved D. Sequences were obtained from blood. The source is a woman in her twenties or thirties in good health. In DNA, the CDR3 is TGTGCCAGCTCACCTACAGCAGATACGCAGTATTTT. This sequence encodes CASSPTADTQYF.